This entry lists 20 T cell receptor beta chains sequenced from one sample in a study. Cells sorted as Tregs were CD4+, CD25+ and CD127-/low. TCRdb processed the 5' RACE reads anew with MiXCR; each CDR3 protein has one entry. The sample holds 35,000 to 55,000 distinct CDR3 sequences, approximately 23% seen once. The material sequenced was Tregs sorted from a lymph node. The receptors stem from a female donor with breast cancer.

Details on this clonotype: An end of the junction differs from the germline gene, which may be a read error. The chain employs TRBV20-1 and TRBJ1-6, with TRBD1 matching over 9 bases. Per the germline V gene, CDR1 is DFQATT and CDR2 is SNEGSKA (reference sequence). This CDR3 is 17 amino acids long. In nucleotides, the CDR3 is TGCAGTGCTAGAGAAAAGATCCGGGACAGGGTTTTTTCATCCCTCAACTTT. Translated: CSAREKIRDRVFSSLNF.

The chain couples TRBV10-2 to TRBJ2-7; perhaps TRBD2 as D (5 bases). The CDR3 is 13 amino acids. V was clipped by 6 bases and J by 8 bases, with 17 bases between them. CDR1 and CDR2 from the germline V gene are WSHSY and SAAADI. The CDR3 DNA sequence: TGCGCCAGCAGAGAGGACTCGTATGACCAGCAGTACTTC. Translating gives CASREDSYDQQYF.

Of note for this clonotype: A much bigger clone sits one base away, suggesting this may be a read error. J is TRBJ2-5 and V is TRBV5-1; no reliable D call. CDR3 length: 13 amino acids. Between the trimmed V and J ends, which lost 4 bases and 3 bases, there was a span of 10 bases. Germline CDR1 and CDR2: SGHRS and YFSETQ. CDR3: CASSLTVEETQYF. The CDR3 nucleotides read TGCGCCAGCAGCCTAACAGTAGAAGAGACCCAGTACTTC. Drawing the rest from reference TRBV5-1 and TRBJ2-5, the complete variable domain is KAGVTQTPRYLIKTRGQQVTLSCSPISGHRSVSWYQQTPGQGLQFLFEYFSETQRNKGNFPGRFSGRQFSNSRSEMNVSTLELGDSALYLCASSLTVEETQYFGPGTRLLVL.

This clonotype was counted between two and nine times. The junction and the germline gene differ at one end; a read error may be behind it. This chain connects TRBV5-1 to TRBJ2-1, with 8 bases that match TRBD1. This CDR3 is built from 15 residues. Germline-derived CDR1 and CDR2 are SGHRS and YFSETQ. This chain's CDR3 is CASSLRTGRYNGQFF. The CDR3, as DNA: TGCGCCAGCAGTCTACGGACAGGGCGTTACAATGGGCAGTTCTTC.

This clonotype was seen at least ten times. The V gene is TRBV28, the J gene TRBJ1-2; D ambiguous. Trimming removed 3 bases at V and 4 bases at J, with 6 bases between. CDR3 size: 12 residues. Germline CDR1 MDHEN, CDR2 SYDVKM. CDR3 coding DNA: TGTGCCAGCAGTTTGCGGAGCTATGGCTACACCTTC. It codes for CASSLRSYGYTF.

CDR3 loop: CASSLGPRSSYNEQFF. The CDR3 DNA sequence: TGCGCCAGCAGCTTGGGTCCACGAAGCTCCTACAATGAGCAGTTCTTC. The V gene is TRBV5-1, the J gene TRBJ2-1, with D hard to call. Deletions cut 0 bases from V and 0 bases from J, with 10 bases between. Germline loops: CDR1 SGHRS, CDR2 YFSETQ. The CDR3 totals 16 residues.

V gene TRBV5-4 combines with J gene TRBJ2-5, with TRBD2 as a possible D gene (5 bases). Germline loops: CDR1 SGHNT, CDR2 YYREEE (reference sequence). The V end lost 4 bases, the J end lost 1 base, and 14 bases lay between the germline ends. CDR3 length: 15 residues. The CDR3 protein is CASSPRGGLQETQYF. CDR3 sequence (DNA): TGTGCCAGCAGCCCCAGAGGCGGACTCCAAGAGACCCAGTACTTC.

V usage is TRBV6-2 or TRBV6-3 and J usage is TRBJ2-1; 7 bases line up with TRBD1. The germline V gene has CDR1 MNHEY and CDR2 SVGEGT. The V and J ends lost 5 bases and 6 bases, in that order; junction bases with no gene match: 4. The CDR3 has 13 amino acids. CDR3 DNA sequence: TGTGCCAGCAGTGCCGACAGGGTCAATGAGCAGTTCTTC. This gives the protein CASSADRVNEQFF.

Points on this clonotype: Just one base apart from a much larger clone, this may be a read error. The V call is TRBV20-1, the J call TRBJ1-6, with D perhaps TRBD1 (5 bases). Germline V CDR1 and CDR2: DFQATT, SNEGSKA (reference sequence). V was shortened by 6 bases and J by 10 bases, with 19 bases between the two germline ends. The CDR3 is 14 amino acids. CDR3 sequence (DNA): TGCAGTGCCCAAGAGATGCGGGGGGACTCACCCCTCCACTTT. Residues: CSAQEMRGDSPLHF.

Note on this clonotype: A junction end diverges from the germline sequence, so it may reflect a read error. The genes are TRBV12-3 or TRBV12-4 and TRBJ2-7, with D possibly TRBD2 on 6 matching bases. The CDR3 runs 15 residues. The CDR3 sequence is CAGSLEGGAGYEQYF. The CDR3 coding sequence is TGTGCCGGCAGTTTAGAGGGCGGGGCCGGCTACGAGCAGTACTTC.

With regard to this clonotype: This may be a read error, as it is one base from a much larger clone. This chain connects TRBV5-1 to TRBJ2-3; TRBD2 might be the D (5 bases). Germline CDR1 and CDR2: SGHRS and YFSETQ. This CDR3 has 14 amino acids. CDR3 loop: CASWSGDPTDTRYF. Here the CDR3 DNA reads TGCGCCAGCTGGAGCGGAGACCCCACAGATACGCGGTATTTT.

The chain carries TRBV9 and TRBJ2-2; D may be TRBD1 or TRBD2 (5 bases each). Germline V CDR1 and CDR2: SGDLS, YYNGEE. V lost 6 bases to trimming and J lost 4 bases, with 16 bases between them. The CDR3 runs to 15 residues. CDR3 in amino acids: CASTTYGDVTGELFF. The CDR3 region has the DNA TGTGCCAGCACCACCTATGGGGACGTCACCGGGGAGCTGTTTTTT.

The chain carries TRBV12-3 or TRBV12-4 and TRBJ2-1; TRBD1 or TRBD2 may be the D gene (5 bases each). The length of the CDR3 is 13 residues. Trimming removed 5 bases at V and 6 bases at J, with 11 bases between. The CDR3 DNA reads as TGTGCCAGCAGTATGCTTGGGACCAATGAGCAGTTCTTC. Translation: CASSMLGTNEQFF.

Concerning this clonotype itself: The CDR3 does not close with the conserved phenylalanine or tryptophan, likely indicating a read error. The CDR3 DNA follows: TGTGCCAGCAGAACACGAAGGCTGGGACAGGGACACACTGAAGCTTTCCTT. It codes for CASRTRRLGQGHTEAFL. The chain joins TRBV6-1 to TRBJ1-1, with 9 bases matching TRBD1. Germline V gene sequence: CDR1 MNHNS, CDR2 SASEGT. The CDR3 covers 17 residues. Unmatched junction bases numbered 14, after V lost 6 bases and J lost 3 bases.

This clonotype was counted at least ten times. The V gene is TRBV5-1, the J gene TRBJ2-7; TRBD2 might be the D (5 bases). V was clipped by 4 bases and J by 1 base, with 12 bases between them. This CDR3 has 14 amino acids. Looked up from germline, CDR1 is SGHRS and CDR2 is YFSETQ. CDR3 nucleotides: TGCGCCAGCAGCCTTATGTCGGGGTCCTACGAGCAGTACTTC. Its protein product is CASSLMSGSYEQYF.

The chain couples TRBV5-1 to TRBJ2-5; weak D call: TRBD2 (6 bases). Deletions cut 0 bases from V and 11 bases from J, with 14 bases between. The CDR3 consists of 13 residues. Looked up from germline, CDR1 is SGHRS and CDR2 is YFSETQ. CDR3 loop: CASSLAGLSRQYF. For the CDR3, the DNA is TGCGCCAGCAGCTTGGCGGGACTTTCCCGACAGTACTTC.

There are many counts of this clonotype. The genes are TRBV30 and TRBJ2-2; D may match TRBD1 or TRBD2 (5 bases each). Looked up from germline, CDR1 is GTSNPN and CDR2 is SVGIG (reference sequence). The CDR3 runs to 15 residues. Trimming shortened V by 4 bases and J by 1 base, and 13 bases separated the two germline ends. The CDR3 loop is CAWIPGTLNTGELFF. CDR3 DNA: TGTGCCTGGATCCCCGGGACCCTGAACACCGGGGAGCTGTTTTTT.

The J gene is TRBJ1-4, the V gene TRBV20-1; a possible D gene is TRBD1 (6 bases). The CDR3 spans 12 residues. Germline CDR1 and CDR2: DFQATT and SNEGSKA (reference sequence). The V end was cut by 3 bases, the J end by 7 bases, with 9 bases between. The CDR3 nucleotides are TGCAGTGCTAGGGGGGCAGGTGAAAAACTGTTTTTT. The encoded protein is CSARGAGEKLFF.

V is TRBV5-7 and J is TRBJ2-7; D is ambiguous. TRBV5-7 is an ORF for which the function is uncertain. This CDR3 contains 14 residues. The V end was cut by 3 bases, the J end by 5 bases, with 15 bases between. CDR3 sequence (DNA): TGTGCCAGCAGCTGTTTAGGGATTTCCCACGAGCAGTACTTC. As protein: CASSCLGISHEQYF.

Of note for this clonotype: One base away lies a much larger clone, so this may be a sequencing read error. The gene calls are TRBV12-3 or TRBV12-4 and TRBJ2-5, with 7 bases lining up with TRBD2. The CDR3 sequence is 16 residues long. J gave up 4 bases and V 8 bases, and 16 bases lay outside the gene matches. The CDR3 sequence: CASGQPAGDGPETQYF. CDR3 sequence (DNA): TGTGCCAGCGGCCAACCCGCGGGGGACGGGCCAGAGACCCAGTACTTC.